A selection of T cell receptor beta chains follows, all from one sample in a study of vaccination and CD4 T cells after COVID-19. TCRdb independently ran MiXCR on the PCR reads; one entry per CDR3 protein. The sample has around 20,000 distinct CDR3 sequences; about 40% are singletons. These receptors have no known antigen. What was sequenced was CD4+ T cells from blood, cultured in vitro. Every receptor here comes from a human donor who had recovered from COVID-19. Both conserved end residues are part of each CDR3. Each record gives: J gene, V gene, D gene, clone size, CDR3 DNA, CDR3 protein. The D gene is left open where the match is weak. Part of the rows lack a size; the others show once, few, many or a class for expanded clones.

j_call: TRBJ1-1
v_call: TRBV6-1
d_call: NA
clone_size: NA
cdr3_nt: TGTGCCAGCAGGCGACAGTACACTGAAGCTTTCTTT
cdr3_aa: CASRRQYTEAFF

j_call: TRBJ1-2
v_call: TRBV5-8
d_call: NA
clone_size: few
cdr3_nt: TGTGCCAGCAGCCCCCGTCTTTTGGTTAACTATGGCTACACCTTC
cdr3_aa: CASSPRLLVNYGYTF

j_call: TRBJ2-1
v_call: TRBV19
d_call: TRBD1
clone_size: NA
cdr3_nt: TGTGCCAGTACCGAGACAGGGTTGGGGTACAATGAGCAGTTCTTC
cdr3_aa: CASTETGLGYNEQFF

j_call: TRBJ1-4
v_call: TRBV7-2
d_call: NA
clone_size: NA
cdr3_nt: TGTGCCAGCAGCTCATCGAGGGATGAAAAACTGTTTTTT
cdr3_aa: CASSSSRDEKLFF

j_call: TRBJ1-5
v_call: TRBV6-1
d_call: NA
clone_size: NA
cdr3_nt: TGTGCCAGCAGACTCCGAGGGAATAGCAATCAGCCCCAGCATTTT
cdr3_aa: CASRLRGNSNQPQHF

j_call: TRBJ2-5
v_call: TRBV11-1
d_call: NA
clone_size: NA
cdr3_nt: TGTGCCAGCAGCATCCGACAGCAGGCCCAAGAGACCCAGTACTTC
cdr3_aa: CASSIRQQAQETQYF

j_call: TRBJ2-3
v_call: TRBV12-3/TRBV12-4
d_call: NA
clone_size: few
cdr3_nt: TGTGCCAGCAGCAGGCAGGAGGGCCTCCAACATACGCAGTATTTT
cdr3_aa: CASSRQEGLQHTQYF

j_call: TRBJ1-6
v_call: TRBV28
d_call: TRBD1
clone_size: NA
cdr3_nt: TGTGCCAGCAGTCGACCGGGACAGGGGATCTCACCCCTCCACTTT
cdr3_aa: CASSRPGQGISPLHF

j_call: TRBJ1-1
v_call: TRBV28
d_call: TRBD1
clone_size: NA
cdr3_nt: TGTGCCAGCTTCTCCCGGGACAGGGTAATTGAAGCTTTCTTT
cdr3_aa: CASFSRDRVIEAFF

j_call: TRBJ2-3
v_call: TRBV6-1
d_call: TRBD1
clone_size: NA
cdr3_nt: TGTGCCAGCAGTAGACAGGGAACAGATACGCAGTATTTT
cdr3_aa: CASSRQGTDTQYF

j_call: TRBJ2-7
v_call: TRBV20-1
d_call: NA
clone_size: few
cdr3_nt: TGCAGTGCAACTCAAACCTCGGGACAAAACTACGAGCAGTACTTC
cdr3_aa: CSATQTSGQNYEQYF

j_call: TRBJ2-3
v_call: TRBV28
d_call: NA
clone_size: NA
cdr3_nt: TGTGCCAGCAGCTCAACACCCCCCCCGGATACGCAGTATTTT
cdr3_aa: CASSSTPPPDTQYF

j_call: TRBJ2-3
v_call: TRBV11-2
d_call: NA
clone_size: NA
cdr3_nt: TGTGCCAGCAGCTTAGGGTGGGTAGAGCGCTACACAGATACGCAGTATTTT
cdr3_aa: CASSLGWVERYTDTQYF

j_call: TRBJ2-2
v_call: TRBV20-1
d_call: TRBD2
clone_size: NA
cdr3_nt: TGCAGTGCTAGAGATGTGCGGGAGGGAAGCGGGGAGCTGTTTTTT
cdr3_aa: CSARDVREGSGELFF

j_call: TRBJ2-1
v_call: TRBV10-3
d_call: NA
clone_size: once
cdr3_nt: TGTGCCATCATGGACGGGAGCTCCTACAATGAGCAGTTCTTC
cdr3_aa: CAIMDGSSYNEQFF

j_call: TRBJ1-1
v_call: TRBV7-2
d_call: NA
clone_size: few
cdr3_nt: TGTGCCAGCAGCTTAGCTGGCGGGAACACTGAAGCTTTCTTT
cdr3_aa: CASSLAGGNTEAFF

j_call: TRBJ1-1
v_call: TRBV28
d_call: NA
clone_size: NA
cdr3_nt: TGTGCCAGCAGTCCCCCCGGGAACGCACCAATGAACACTGAAGCTTTCTTT
cdr3_aa: CASSPPGNAPMNTEAFF

j_call: TRBJ1-1
v_call: TRBV5-1
d_call: NA
clone_size: NA
cdr3_nt: TGCGCCAGCAGCTTTAAAGGCGCCAGCCGGGGGGGCACTGAAGCTTTCTTT
cdr3_aa: CASSFKGASRGGTEAFF

j_call: TRBJ1-1
v_call: TRBV6-2/TRBV6-3
d_call: NA
clone_size: NA
cdr3_nt: TGTGCCAGCGGGAGGAACACTGAAGCTTTCTTT
cdr3_aa: CASGRNTEAFF

j_call: TRBJ2-7
v_call: TRBV20-1
d_call: NA
clone_size: few
cdr3_nt: TGCAGGGGGATGCAGGGGATGTACGAGCAGTACTTC
cdr3_aa: CRGMQGMYEQYF

j_call: TRBJ1-3
v_call: TRBV5-1
d_call: TRBD1
clone_size: NA
cdr3_nt: TGCGCCAGCAGCTCTACCGGGACAGTCGGAAACACCATATATTTT
cdr3_aa: CASSSTGTVGNTIYF

j_call: TRBJ2-7
v_call: TRBV15
d_call: TRBD2
clone_size: few
cdr3_nt: TGTGCCACCAGCAGAGAGGGGCCCGGGAGGGGCTCCTACGAGCAGTACTTC
cdr3_aa: CATSREGPGRGSYEQYF

j_call: TRBJ2-1
v_call: TRBV7-3
d_call: TRBD2
clone_size: few
cdr3_nt: TGTGCCAGCAGCAATAGCGGGGGGGCCAGGTATAATGAGCAGTTCTTC
cdr3_aa: CASSNSGGARYNEQFF

j_call: TRBJ1-5
v_call: TRBV10-2
d_call: NA
clone_size: few
cdr3_nt: TGCGCCAGCAGTGAGTCGTATAGCAATCAGCCCCAGCATTTT
cdr3_aa: CASSESYSNQPQHF

j_call: TRBJ2-3
v_call: TRBV20-1
d_call: NA
clone_size: NA
cdr3_nt: TGCAGTGCAGGCCCAGCGGAGGCTATAGTCACAGATACGCAGTATTTT
cdr3_aa: CSAGPAEAIVTDTQYF

j_call: TRBJ2-7
v_call: TRBV11-2
d_call: NA
clone_size: NA
cdr3_nt: TGTGCCAGCAGCTTAGAGGGCCTTTGGAGCTACGAGCAGTACTTC
cdr3_aa: CASSLEGLWSYEQYF

j_call: TRBJ1-2
v_call: TRBV6-4
d_call: TRBD1
clone_size: NA
cdr3_nt: TGTGCCAGCAGTGCCGGGACAGGGTTAGCTAACTATGGCTACACCTTC
cdr3_aa: CASSAGTGLANYGYTF

j_call: TRBJ2-3
v_call: TRBV20-1
d_call: TRBD2
clone_size: NA
cdr3_nt: TGCAGTGCTAGAACTCGGACTAGCGGGAGATGGACAGATACGCAGTATTTT
cdr3_aa: CSARTRTSGRWTDTQYF

j_call: TRBJ1-1
v_call: TRBV10-3
d_call: NA
clone_size: NA
cdr3_nt: TGTGCCATCAGGATCCTACAGGGAAACACTGAAGCTTTCTTT
cdr3_aa: CAIRILQGNTEAFF

j_call: TRBJ2-5
v_call: TRBV10-2
d_call: NA
clone_size: NA
cdr3_nt: TGCGCCAGCAGTGATCGGAGAATTAAAGAGACCCAGTACTTC
cdr3_aa: CASSDRRIKETQYF

j_call: TRBJ2-5
v_call: TRBV28
d_call: NA
clone_size: few
cdr3_nt: TGTGCCAGCAGTTTATCGGGCAGTCAAGAGACCCAGTACTTC
cdr3_aa: CASSLSGSQETQYF

j_call: TRBJ1-2
v_call: TRBV7-2
d_call: NA
clone_size: NA
cdr3_nt: TGTGCCAGCACAGGGCACGATGGCTACACCTTC
cdr3_aa: CASTGHDGYTF

j_call: TRBJ2-7
v_call: TRBV6-2/TRBV6-3
d_call: NA
clone_size: NA
cdr3_nt: TGTGCCAGCAGTAACGGGCCGGGGCTTAAGTACTTC
cdr3_aa: CASSNGPGLKYF

j_call: TRBJ1-6
v_call: TRBV2
d_call: TRBD1
clone_size: few
cdr3_nt: TGTGCCAGCGGTGGAGGAAGGGGGCAGGCGAATTCACCCCTCCACTTT
cdr3_aa: CASGGGRGQANSPLHF

j_call: TRBJ2-6
v_call: TRBV6-1
d_call: NA
clone_size: large
cdr3_nt: TGTGCCAGCAGACTCCCTGGGGCCAACGTCCTGACTTTC
cdr3_aa: CASRLPGANVLTF

j_call: TRBJ1-3
v_call: TRBV6-1
d_call: NA
clone_size: NA
cdr3_nt: TGTGCCAGCAGTACAGGGCTTTACGGAAACACCATATATTTT
cdr3_aa: CASSTGLYGNTIYF

j_call: TRBJ2-7
v_call: TRBV6-5
d_call: TRBD1
clone_size: NA
cdr3_nt: TGTGCCAGCAGTTACTCTGGGACAGGGAGCTACGAGCAGTACTTC
cdr3_aa: CASSYSGTGSYEQYF

j_call: TRBJ1-2
v_call: TRBV20-1
d_call: TRBD1
clone_size: NA
cdr3_nt: TGCAGTGCTAGAGGAGGATTGGCAGGGGGCGGCTACACCTTC
cdr3_aa: CSARGGLAGGGYTF

j_call: TRBJ2-7
v_call: TRBV7-6
d_call: NA
clone_size: NA
cdr3_nt: TGTGCCAGCAGCTTAGCGCTTACGGGCCACTCCTACGAGCAGTACTTC
cdr3_aa: CASSLALTGHSYEQYF

j_call: TRBJ1-5
v_call: TRBV4-2
d_call: TRBD1
clone_size: NA
cdr3_nt: TGTGCCAGCAGCCAAGATGGAACAGGGGATCAGCCCCAGCATTTT
cdr3_aa: CASSQDGTGDQPQHF

j_call: TRBJ1-2
v_call: TRBV12-3/TRBV12-4
d_call: TRBD1
clone_size: NA
cdr3_nt: TGTGCCAGCAGTTTAGGGACAGGGGTCCTCAACTATGGCTACACCTTC
cdr3_aa: CASSLGTGVLNYGYTF

j_call: TRBJ2-5
v_call: TRBV24-1
d_call: TRBD2
clone_size: few
cdr3_nt: TGTGCCACCAGTGCAGGGACTAGCGGGAATTTGGGACAGGAGACCCAGTACTTC
cdr3_aa: CATSAGTSGNLGQETQYF

j_call: TRBJ1-2
v_call: TRBV10-3
d_call: NA
clone_size: NA
cdr3_nt: TGTGCCATCAGAGCAGAACAGGGAGACGGCTACACCTTC
cdr3_aa: CAIRAEQGDGYTF

j_call: TRBJ2-3
v_call: TRBV19
d_call: TRBD1
clone_size: few
cdr3_nt: TGTGCCAGTAGTCCCCCGGGACAGGGGTACACAGATACGCAGTATTTT
cdr3_aa: CASSPPGQGYTDTQYF